This entry describes one TCR beta chain. The antigen is not known. The data stem from a study of ipilimumab plus nivolumab after autologous stem cell transplantation. Study context: Both relapsed and primary refractory DLBCL were included. Findings and caveats of the study: Per the authors, repertoire, Treg and microbiota data justify further study.

CDR1 and CDR2 from the germline V gene are KGHSH and LQKENI. The CDR3 is 14 residues long. Between the trimmed V and J ends, which lost 0 bases and 8 bases, there was a span of 13 bases. Repertoires were generated with immunoSEQ multiplex PCR, while TCRdb's copy carries only in-frame clones and drops some. This sample has 77,000 or so clones, with 83% found just once. Ipilimumab, 1 mg/kg, started 14 to 28 days after autologous transplant. The specimen was PBMCs, collected in a trial of ipilimumab plus nivolumab as post-transplant consolidation. The chain combines TRBV18 with TRBJ1-1; no reliable D call. The TCR was taken from a male donor with diffuse large B-cell lymphoma. The CDR3 bases are TGTGCCAGCTCACCACCAGGCAGTTTGGACGAAGCTTTCTTT. It specifies CASSPPGSLDEAFF.